The sample holds many counts of the clone carrying this T cell receptor beta chain. Its antigen remains unknown. TCRdb processed the 5' RACE reads anew with MiXCR; each CDR3 protein has one entry. The table has 150,000 to 200,000 distinct CDR3 sequences, roughly 10% seen once. Germline assignment: CDR1 SGHRS and CDR2 YFSETQ. Trimming stripped 0 bases from V and 5 bases from J, with 15 bases between. The CDR3 sequence is 15 residues long. The sample belongs to a study of CD8 T cells in ankylosing spondylitis. Findings of the study overall: Several of the motif variants were reported before in synovial fluid and blood from reactive arthritis. From matched ankylosing spondylitis synovial fluid, disease-linked clones were reportedly recovered at significantly enriched levels. Made up of about eight highly homologous variants, a TCR beta motif appeared characteristic of ankylosing spondylitis blood.

This clonotype originated in a male donor with ankylosing spondylitis or in good health (not recorded which). What was sequenced was blood, either unsorted or a sorted T cell fraction (not recorded which). The V gene is TRBV5-1, the J gene TRBJ2-7; a possible D gene is TRBD1 (6 bases). CDR3 nucleotides: TGCGCCAGCAGCTTGGTAGCAGGGGCTTTGAACGAGCAGTACTTC. Translation: CASSLVAGALNEQYF.